The source of this T cell receptor (beta chain) is a study of blood T cell repertoires in COVID-19. Whole-study context: Samples representing acute and convalescent COVID-19 were sourced from the United States, Italy and Spain. T cells, B-cell-depleted T cells, or PBMCs provided the cDNA or gDNA that served as material.

Original handling: Using reference gene primer amplification, nucleated cell counts were estimated. This table comes from immunoSEQ multiplex PCR, and its TCRdb copy is limited to in-frame clones, with some not included. The V and J calls and clone size are taken from that table; D and trimming were inferred from the DNA. The data show around 260,000 clones, 80% to 90% seen once. The CDR3 loop spans 15 amino acids. Germline loops: CDR1 WNHNN, CDR2 SYGVQD (reference sequence). With 3 bases removed from V and 10 bases from J, the gap between germline ends came to 18 bases. Sequences were obtained from peripheral blood. This rearrangement joins TRBV10-1 to TRBJ1-4; TRBD1 might be the D (5 bases). The receptor was derived from a man aged 25 to 40 with acute or convalescent COVID-19. CDR3 coding DNA: TGCGCCAGCAGTGATGGGGGGAACTCCGGGGGAAAACTGTTTTTT. Translated: CASSDGGNSGGKLFF.